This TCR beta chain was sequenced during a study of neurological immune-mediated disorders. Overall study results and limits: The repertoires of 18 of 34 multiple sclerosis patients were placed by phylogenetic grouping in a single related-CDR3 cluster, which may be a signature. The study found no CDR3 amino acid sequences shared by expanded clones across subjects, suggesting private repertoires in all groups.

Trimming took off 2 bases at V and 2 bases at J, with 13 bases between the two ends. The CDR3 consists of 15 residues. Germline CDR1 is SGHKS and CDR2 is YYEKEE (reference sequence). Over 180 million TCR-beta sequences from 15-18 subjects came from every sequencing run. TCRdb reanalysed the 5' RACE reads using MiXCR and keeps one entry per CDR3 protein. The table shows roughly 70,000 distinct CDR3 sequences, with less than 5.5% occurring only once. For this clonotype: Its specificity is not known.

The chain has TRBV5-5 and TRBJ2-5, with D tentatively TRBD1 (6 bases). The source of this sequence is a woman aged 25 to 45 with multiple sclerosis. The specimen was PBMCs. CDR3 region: CASSFTGTQQETQYF. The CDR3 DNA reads TGTGCCAGCAGCTTTACAGGGACCCAACAAGAGACCCAGTACTTC.